The source of this T cell receptor (beta chain) is a study of CD8+ T cells in alopecia areata. General study findings and limits: TCRs were shared less clearly across patients than in mice, possibly for HLA-related reasons. There was only one nonresponder, so it was unclear how baseline CD8+ expansion relates to response.

Treatment indicated: oral pan-JAK inhibitor, 5-10 mg twice daily. The authors sorted CD4+ and CD8+ T cells from PBMCs. Extracted RNA was reverse transcribed, and the resulting cDNA served as sequencing template. TCRdb's table, derived via immunoSEQ multiplex PCR, lists solely in-frame clones and lacks some. The profile shows 180,000 or so clones, roughly 58% of them singletons. Germline V gene sequence: CDR1 SGHRS, CDR2 YFSETQ. The CDR3 sequence is 17 residues long. V gave up 0 bases and J gave up 1 base, with 17 bases separating them. This clone was counted a single time. The antigen remains unidentified.

The sequencing used CD4+ T cells sorted from blood, collected between weeks 55 and 70, from a patient treated with tofacitinib. The V call is TRBV5-1, the J call TRBJ2-7; possibly TRBD2 for D (6 bases). This TCR derives from a human donor with alopecia areata. CDR3 nucleotide sequence: TGCGCCAGCAGCTTGGGGGAAGCGGGTGCAGGGTCCTACGAGCAGTACTTC. This codes for CASSLGEAGAGSYEQYF. Together with reference TRBV5-1 and TRBJ2-7, the CDR3 gives the full variable domain: KAGVTQTPRYLIKTRGQQVTLSCSPISGHRSVSWYQQTPGQGLQFLFEYFSETQRNKGNFPGRFSGRQFSNSRSEMNVSTLELGDSALYLCASSLGEAGAGSYEQYFGPGTRLTVT.